A single T cell receptor beta chain is shown here with its context. The antigen is unknown. The authors extracted RNA and reverse transcribed it into cDNA as the sequencing template. The protocol was immunoSEQ multiplex PCR, while the TCRdb copy is restricted to in-frame clones and leaves out a portion. The repertoire holds some 95,000 clones, with roughly 47% as singletons. CDR3 size: 14 residues. J gave up 1 base and V 4 bases, and 0 bases lay outside the gene matches. Germline loops: CDR1 SNHLY, CDR2 FYNNEI. This sample was included in a study of CD8+ T cells in alopecia areata. Whole-study results and caveats: Persistence in scalp and blood during tofacitinib was observed for many expanded lesional clones.

As to treatment: oral pan-JAK inhibitor, 5-10 mg twice daily. Those with alopecia areata gave lesional scalp punch biopsies and peripheral blood. The specimen comprised CD8+ T cells sorted from blood, sampled at week 24, from a patient treated with tofacitinib. The receptor was derived from a human donor with alopecia areata. J is TRBJ2-2 and V is TRBV2, with TRBD1 matching 7 bases. CDR3 in DNA: TGTGCCAGCAGTGGGGACAGGAACACCGGGGAGCTGTTTTTT. It encodes CASSGDRNTGELFF.